This T cell receptor beta chain was identified in a study of blood T cell repertoires in COVID-19. As for the study in general: Donors in the United States, Italy and Spain gave samples during acute or convalescent COVID-19. Sample material is recorded as cDNA or gDNA derived from T cells, B-cell-depleted T cells, or PBMCs.

The CDR3 is 15 residues long. Germline V gives CDR1 SGHRS, CDR2 YFSETQ. Germline trimming cut 4 bases from V and 5 bases from J; bases unmatched to any gene: 10. Profiling relied on immunoSEQ multiplex PCR, and the TCRdb table lists in-frame clones only, not all of them. The table includes around 180,000 clones, 80% to 90% detected once. Sequenced material: peripheral blood. The clonotype was recovered from a man in his 60s with acute or convalescent COVID-19. The genes are TRBV5-1 and TRBJ2-5; 8 bases line up with TRBD1. CDR3 protein: CASSLRTGGRETQYF. The CDR3 coding sequence is TGCGCCAGCAGCCTGAGAACAGGGGGACGGGAGACCCAGTACTTC.